This entry describes one T cell receptor (beta chain). This entry comes from a study of blood T cell repertoires in COVID-19. For the study at large: Acute-phase and convalescent COVID-19 samples originated in the United States, Italy and Spain. Sample material is recorded as cDNA or gDNA derived from T cells, B-cell-depleted T cells, or PBMCs.

Original processing notes: Amplification from reference gene primers served as the basis for estimated nucleated cell counts. The table came from immunoSEQ multiplex PCR; TCRdb's copy has only in-frame clones and leaves some out. V and J calls and clone size are given by that table; D and trimming were obtained from the DNA. Of about 90,000 clones in the sample, about 91% are singletons; the top ten hold about 2.5%. The length of the CDR3 is 13 residues. V lost 4 bases, J lost 5 bases, and 3 bases stayed unmatched. CDR1 and CDR2 (germline): SGHKS, YYEKEE (reference sequence). The clonotype originates from a human donor with active COVID-19. The donor label of this sample is uncertain. V usage is TRBV5-5 and J usage is TRBJ2-1; 7 bases agree with TRBD2. The source material was peripheral blood. DNA of the CDR3: TGTGCCAGCAGCACCCTAGCGGACAATGAGCAGTTCTTC. Encoded protein: CASSTLADNEQFF.